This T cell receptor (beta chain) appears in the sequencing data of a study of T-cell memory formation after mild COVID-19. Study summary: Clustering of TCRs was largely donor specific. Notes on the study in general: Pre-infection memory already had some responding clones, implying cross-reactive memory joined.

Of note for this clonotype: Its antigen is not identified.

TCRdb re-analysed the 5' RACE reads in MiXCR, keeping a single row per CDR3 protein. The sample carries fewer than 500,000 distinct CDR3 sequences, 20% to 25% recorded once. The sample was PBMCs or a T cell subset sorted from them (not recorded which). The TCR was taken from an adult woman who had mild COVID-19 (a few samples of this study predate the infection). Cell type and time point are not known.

The CDR3 here is CAISESGQVTDTQYF. Here the CDR3 DNA reads TGTGCCATCAGTGAATCGGGACAGGTCACAGATACGCAGTATTTT. The genes are TRBV10-3 and TRBJ2-3; 8 bases agree with TRBD1. Trimming at V came to 3 bases and at J to 2 bases, leaving 4 bases not matched to a gene. The V gene's germline CDR1 is ENHRY and CDR2 SYGVKD. This CDR3 has 15 amino acids.